This T cell receptor (beta chain) was sequenced for a study of cytomegalovirus exposure and HLA in healthy donors. Libraries were prepared by immunoSEQ multiplex PCR; TCRdb keeps only in-frame clonotypes and omits some of them. The data show approximately 160,000 clones, around 88% seen once. In germline, CDR1 is MGHRA, CDR2 YSYEKL. Trimming took 4 bases from V and 1 from J; bases not matched to a gene: 13. This CDR3 has 19 residues. Source material: PBMCs. The sequence came from a woman aged 18-29 years in good health and CMV-seronegative. V usage is TRBV4-1 and J usage is TRBJ2-3, with 11 nucleotides matching TRBD1. CDR3 nucleotides: TGCGCCAGCAGCCTTACTAATAACCCGGGACAGGGGGGCACAGATACGCAGTATTTT. It translates to CASSLTNNPGQGGTDTQYF.